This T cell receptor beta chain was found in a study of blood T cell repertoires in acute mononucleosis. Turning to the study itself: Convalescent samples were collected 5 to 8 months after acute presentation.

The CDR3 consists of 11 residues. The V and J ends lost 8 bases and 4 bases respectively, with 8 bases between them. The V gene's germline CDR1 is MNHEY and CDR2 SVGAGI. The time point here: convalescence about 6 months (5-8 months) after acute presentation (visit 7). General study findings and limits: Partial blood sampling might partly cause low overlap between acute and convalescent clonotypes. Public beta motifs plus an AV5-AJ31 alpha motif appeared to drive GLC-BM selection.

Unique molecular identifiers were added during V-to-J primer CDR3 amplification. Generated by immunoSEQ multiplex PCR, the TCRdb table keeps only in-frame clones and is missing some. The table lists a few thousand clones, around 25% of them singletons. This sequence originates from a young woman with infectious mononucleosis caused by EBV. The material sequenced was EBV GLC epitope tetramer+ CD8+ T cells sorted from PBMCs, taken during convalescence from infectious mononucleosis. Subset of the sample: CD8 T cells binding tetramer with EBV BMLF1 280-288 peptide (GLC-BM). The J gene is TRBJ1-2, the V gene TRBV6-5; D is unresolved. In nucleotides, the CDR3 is TGTGCCAGCGCGTTGGGCTATGGCTACACCTTC. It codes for CASALGYGYTF.